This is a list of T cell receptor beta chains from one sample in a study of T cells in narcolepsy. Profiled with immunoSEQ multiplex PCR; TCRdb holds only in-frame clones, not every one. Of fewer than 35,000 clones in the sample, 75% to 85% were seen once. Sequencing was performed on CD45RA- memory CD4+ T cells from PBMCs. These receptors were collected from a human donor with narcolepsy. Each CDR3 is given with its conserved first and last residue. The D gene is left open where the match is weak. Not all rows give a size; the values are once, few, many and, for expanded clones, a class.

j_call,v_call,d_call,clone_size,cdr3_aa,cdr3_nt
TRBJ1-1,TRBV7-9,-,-,CASSLMNTEAFF,TGTGCCAGCAGCTTAATGAACACTGAAGCTTTCTTT
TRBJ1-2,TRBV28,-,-,CASLTRNRQLYGYTF,TGTGCCAGCCTTACCAGAAACAGGCAGCTCTATGGCTACACCTTC
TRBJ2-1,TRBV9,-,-,CASSVDGRQNEQFF,TGTGCCAGCAGCGTAGATGGCAGACAAAATGAGCAGTTCTTC
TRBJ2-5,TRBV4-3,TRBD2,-,CASSQETSGNQETQYF,TGCGCCAGCAGCCAAGAGACTAGCGGGAATCAAGAGACCCAGTACTTC
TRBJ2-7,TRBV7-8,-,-,CASSLAPGTYEQYF,TGTGCCAGCAGCTTAGCGCCAGGGACCTACGAGCAGTACTTC
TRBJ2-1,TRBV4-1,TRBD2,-,CASSHAPSGRALDEQFF,TGCGCCAGCAGCCATGCCCCTAGCGGGAGGGCCTTGGATGAGCAGTTCTTC
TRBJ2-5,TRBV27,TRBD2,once,CASRLASGAARETQYF,TGTGCCTCGCGGTTGGCTAGCGGGGCCGCGAGGGAGACCCAGTACTTC
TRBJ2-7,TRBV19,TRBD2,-,CATARGDPTIYEQYF,TGTGCCACAGCCCGGGGGGATCCAACCATCTACGAGCAGTACTTC
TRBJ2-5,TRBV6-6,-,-,CAGSPRTAQETQYF,TGTGCCGGCAGTCCTAGGACAGCCCAAGAGACCCAGTACTTC
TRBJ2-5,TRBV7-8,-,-,CASSSLGLPGETQYF,TGTGCCAGCAGCTCTCTCGGACTCCCAGGAGAGACCCAGTACTTC
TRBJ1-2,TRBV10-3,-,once,CAISESIPDNYGYTF,TGTGCCATCAGTGAGTCCATACCTGACAACTATGGCTACACCTTC
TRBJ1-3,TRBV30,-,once,CASHPGNSGNTIYF,TGTGCCTCCCACCCCGGCAATTCTGGAAACACCATATATTTT
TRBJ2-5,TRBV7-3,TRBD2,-,CASSLTGTSDQQETQYF,TGTGCCAGCAGCTTAACGGGGACTAGCGACCAGCAAGAGACCCAGTACTTC
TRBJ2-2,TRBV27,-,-,CASSFSFQNTGELFF,TGTGCCAGCAGTTTCAGCTTCCAGAACACCGGGGAGCTGTTTTTT
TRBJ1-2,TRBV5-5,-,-,CASSPILLGPNYGYTF,TGTGCCAGCAGCCCAATCCTCCTGGGCCCTAACTATGGCTACACCTTC
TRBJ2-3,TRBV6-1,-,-,CASSPRLDTQYF,TGTGCCAGCAGCCCACGGTTAGATACGCAGTATTTT
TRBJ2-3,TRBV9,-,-,CASSVAGSTDTQYF,TGTGCCAGCAGCGTAGCGGGGAGCACAGATACGCAGTATTTT
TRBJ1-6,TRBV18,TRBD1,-,CASSLGQGRNSPLHF,TGTGCCAGCTCACTCGGACAGGGGCGGAATTCACCCCTCCACTTT
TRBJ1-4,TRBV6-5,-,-,CASSWGGTTNEKLFF,TGTGCCAGCAGCTGGGGGGGGACAACTAATGAAAAACTGTTTTTT
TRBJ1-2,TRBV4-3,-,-,CASSQGRELSNYGYTF,TGCGCCAGCAGCCAAGGTAGAGAATTATCAAACTATGGCTACACCTTC
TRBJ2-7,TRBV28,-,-,CASARGAYEQYF,TGTGCCTCCGCACGAGGGGCCTACGAGCAGTACTTC
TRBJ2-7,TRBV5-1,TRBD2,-,CASSLDGGSGLPTYEQYF,TGCGCCAGCAGCTTGGATGGAGGCTCGGGACTACCTACCTACGAGCAGTACTTC
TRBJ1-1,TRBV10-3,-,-,CAISESRGEAFF,TGTGCCATCAGTGAGTCTCGGGGGGAAGCTTTCTTT
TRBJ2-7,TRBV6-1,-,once,CASSLIISYEQYF,TGTGCCAGCAGTCTTATCATATCCTACGAGCAGTACTTC
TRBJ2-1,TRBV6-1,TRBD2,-,CASSGLAGVSHYNEQFF,TGTGCCAGCAGTGGTCTAGCGGGCGTTTCTCACTACAATGAGCAGTTCTTC
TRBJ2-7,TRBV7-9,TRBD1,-,CASSEPGQGSEQYF,TGTGCCAGCAGCGAGCCGGGACAGGGATCCGAGCAGTACTTC
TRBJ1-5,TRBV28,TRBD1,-,CASRPRDRFSNQPQHF,TGTGCCAGCAGGCCTAGGGACAGATTTAGCAATCAGCCCCAGCATTTT
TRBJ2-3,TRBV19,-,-,CASSTLTDTQYF,TGTGCCAGTAGTACGTTGACAGATACGCAGTATTTT
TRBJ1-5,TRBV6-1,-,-,CASRDFFDQPQHF,TGTGCCAGCAGGGACTTTTTTGATCAGCCCCAGCATTTT
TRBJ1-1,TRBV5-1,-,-,CASSLAPNGYDEAFF,TGCGCCAGCAGCTTGGCACCAAATGGGTATGATGAAGCTTTCTTT
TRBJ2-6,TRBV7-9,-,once,CASSEDRRANVLTF,TGTGCCAGCAGCGAGGACAGAAGGGCCAACGTCCTGACTTTC
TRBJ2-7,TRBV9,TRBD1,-,CASSVEERTGPLGEQYF,TGTGCCAGCAGCGTAGAGGAGAGGACAGGGCCCCTGGGCGAGCAGTACTTC
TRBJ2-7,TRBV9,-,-,CASSPGSQYEQYF,TGTGCCAGCAGCCCCGGGTCACAATACGAGCAGTACTTC
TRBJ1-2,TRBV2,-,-,CASSAGLSNYGYTF,TGTGCCAGCAGCGCGGGACTCTCTAACTATGGCTACACCTTC
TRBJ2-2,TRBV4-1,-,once,CASSPGSRRTGELFF,TGCGCCAGCAGCCCGGGGTCGCGGAGGACCGGGGAGCTGTTTTTT
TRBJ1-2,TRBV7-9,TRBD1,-,CASSLPTAGRGLSGYTF,TGTGCCAGCAGCTTACCTACTGCGGGCAGGGGGCTCTCTGGCTACACCTTC
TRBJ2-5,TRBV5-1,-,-,CASSAYSGDGETQYF,TGCGCCAGCAGCGCATATTCAGGGGATGGAGAGACCCAGTACTTC
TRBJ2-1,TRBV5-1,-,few,CASSPQDTEQFF,TGCGCCAGCAGCCCCCAGGATACAGAGCAGTTCTTC
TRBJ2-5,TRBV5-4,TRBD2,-,CASRLGGRPYQETQYF,TGTGCCAGCAGGTTGGGCGGGAGACCTTACCAAGAGACCCAGTACTTC
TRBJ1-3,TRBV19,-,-,CARPGAGDTIYF,TGTGCCAGACCGGGGGCCGGAGACACCATATATTTT
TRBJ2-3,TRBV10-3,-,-,CAIRGNRATTDTQYF,TGTGCCATCAGGGGGAACAGGGCCACCACAGATACGCAGTATTTT
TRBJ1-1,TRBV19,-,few,CASSIPRGNTEAFF,TGTGCCAGTAGTATCCCCAGGGGGAACACTGAAGCTTTCTTT